The following is a T cell receptor (beta chain) sequence with its context. What it binds is unknown. The germline V gene has CDR1 SQVTM and CDR2 ANQGSEA. The junction had 11 bases not matched to a gene; V was cut back by 3 bases and J by 6 bases. CDR3 length equals 16 residues. Amplification used 60 Vbeta primers and 13 Jbeta primers. As originally analysed: Later, an analysis found about 80 million unique TCR beta chains, and 10 million to 11 million of these were shared. Clones were sequenced by immunoSEQ multiplex PCR, and TCRdb holds only the in-frame ones, with some missing. D and trimming come from the DNA, and the V and J calls and clone size come from that table. This sample carries almost 70,000 clones, under 80% of them seen once, and the ten largest clones take around 15%. The data were obtained in a study of cytomegalovirus exposure and HLA in healthy donors. Across the study: Clustering assigned 81% of the approximately 400 genotyped donors to the Caucasian-associated ancestry cluster.

Study observations and caveats: The authors later found HLA-associated TCR beta chains more clonally expanded than equally common others. Cytomegalovirus association was assigned to more than 150 TCR beta chains.

The sequenced sample was PBMCs. The source of this sequence is a male donor in good health and CMV-seropositive. V gene TRBV29-1 combines with J gene TRBJ2-3, with 11 bases matching TRBD1. CDR3 sequence reads: CSVDLIWDRGIDTQYF. In nucleotides, the CDR3 is TGCAGCGTTGACCTCATATGGGACAGGGGGATTGATACGCAGTATTTT.